These 17 T cell receptor beta chains were all obtained from the same sample, sequenced in a study of T cells in localized non-small cell lung cancer. Method: immunoSEQ multiplex PCR; TCRdb's copy keeps in-frame clones and lacks some. The table records about 4,500 clones, 30% of them present only once. The sequencing used lung tumor tissue, collected before any cancer treatment. These receptors all come from a male donor at least 60 years old with stage I lung adenocarcinoma.

This clone is medium-sized by share. V gene TRBV11-3 combines with J gene TRBJ1-2; TRBD1 matches 8 bases. Trimming at V came to 5 bases and at J to 2 bases, leaving 7 bases not matched to a gene. CDR3 size: 15 residues. Looked up from germline, CDR1 is SGHNT and CDR2 is YENEEA. The CDR3 reads CASSPTPGGNYGYTF. The CDR3, as DNA: TGTGCCAGCAGCCCAACACCAGGGGGCAACTATGGCTACACCTTC.

V and J are TRBV25-1 and TRBJ1-6, with 7 bases matching TRBD1. Germline V lookup: CDR1 MGHDK, CDR2 SYGVNS. Trimming at V came to 4 bases and at J to 7 bases, leaving 4 bases not matched to a gene. The CDR3 has 14 amino acids. CDR3 nucleotide sequence: TGTGCCAGCAGTGCGACAGGGTCGAATTCACCCCTCCACTTT. It translates to CASSATGSNSPLHF.

In its sample, this clone was seen once. The chain uses TRBV19 and TRBJ2-3; D may be TRBD1 or TRBD2 (5 bases each). Germline V CDR1 and CDR2: LNHDA, SQIVND (reference sequence). V shed 1 base and J shed 4 bases, with 9 bases lying between them. The CDR3 is 14 residues long. The CDR3 region has the DNA TGTGCCAGTAGTATAGTAGGGGACCCAGATACGCAGTATTTT. Residues: CASSIVGDPDTQYF. Variable domain in full (rest from reference TRBV19 and TRBJ2-3): DGGITQSPKYLFRKEGQNVTLSCEQNLNHDAMYWYRQDPGQGLRLIYYSQIVNDFQKGDIAEGYSVSREKKESFPLTVTSAQKNPTAFYLCASSIVGDPDTQYFGPGTRLTVL.

This clone occurred many times. V is TRBV11-3 and J is TRBJ2-6; D not certain. Trimming removed 4 bases from V and 2 bases from J, with 6 bases in between. Germline V gene lookup returns CDR1 SGHNT and CDR2 YENEEA. The CDR3 covers 14 residues. This chain's CDR3 is CASSSFTGANVLTF. As DNA, the CDR3 is TGTGCCAGCAGCTCCTTCACTGGGGCCAACGTCCTGACTTTC.

The chain employs TRBV7-4 and TRBJ1-1, with 8 positions matching TRBD1. The germline gives CDR1 SGHVT, CDR2 SQSDAQ. The CDR3 has 13 amino acids. Trimming cost V 2 bases and J 4 bases; bases outside gene matches: 0. The DNA for the CDR3 is TGTGCCAGCAGCTTAACAGGGGGCACTGAAGCTTTCTTT. It codes for CASSLTGGTEAFF.

V is TRBV29-1 and J is TRBJ2-2; 9 positions match TRBD1. The V segment lost 6 bases and the J segment 4 bases; nucleotides outside the gene matches: 6. This CDR3 is built from 14 residues. Germline lookup yields CDR1 SQVTM and CDR2 ANQGSEA. CDR3 DNA sequence: TGCAGCGTCGGGACAGGGTATCGCACCGGGGAGCTGTTTTTT. Translated, it gives CSVGTGYRTGELFF.

The chain couples TRBV11-3 to TRBJ2-4, with D possibly being TRBD1 (5 bases). From germline, CDR1 is SGHNT and CDR2 YENEEA. CDR3 size: 14 residues. V was cut by 3 bases and J by 0 bases, with 6 bases left in between. This CDR3 is CASSLQGAKNIQYF. In DNA, the CDR3 is TGTGCCAGCAGCTTGCAGGGAGCCAAAAACATTCAGTACTTC.

This clone appeared a few times. The rearrangement links TRBV11-3 to TRBJ2-5, with D possibly matching TRBD2 (6 bases). Looked up from germline, CDR1 is SGHNT and CDR2 is YENEEA. This CDR3 comprises 14 residues. Trimming shortened V by 5 bases and J by 5 bases, and 15 bases separated the two germline ends. DNA for the CDR3: TGTGCCAGCAGCACCGGGGGAGGCGGGGAGACCCAGTACTTC. It encodes CASSTGGGGETQYF.

This clone was counted only a few times. This specimen includes other DNA sequences encoding the same CDR3. The gene calls are TRBV5-1 and TRBJ2-3, with 11 bases lining up with TRBD2. Germline CDR1 SGHRS, CDR2 YFSETQ. The junction had 3 bases not matched to a gene; V was cut back by 2 bases and J by 1 base. CDR3 length: 16 amino acids. As DNA, the CDR3 is TGCGCCAGCAGCTTACTAGCGGGGGCCGGCACAGATACGCAGTATTTT. This gives the protein CASSLLAGAGTDTQYF.

Relative to its sample, this clone is medium-sized. The chain employs TRBV12-5 and TRBJ1-1, with TRBD1 as a possible D gene (6 bases). CDR1 is LGHNT, CDR2 FRNRAP, per germline. This CDR3 is built from 12 residues. The CDR3 nucleotides are TGTGCCAGCCTACAGGGATTAGGTGAAGCTTTCTTT. Translated, it gives CASLQGLGEAFF. Together with reference TRBV12-5 and TRBJ1-1, the CDR3 gives the full variable domain: DARVTQTPRHKVTEMGQEVTMRCQPILGHNTVFWYRQTMMQGLELLAYFRNRAPLDDSGMPKDRFSAEMPDATLATLKIQPSEPRDSAVYFCASLQGLGEAFFGQGTRLTVV.

This clone is deemed medium-sized. The CDR3 bases are TGTGCCAGCAGCCCAGGGAGAAACACTGAAGCTTTCTTT. It specifies CASSPGRNTEAFF. V is TRBV7-2 and J is TRBJ1-1; possible D gene TRBD1, 5 bases. Trimming removed 5 bases from V and 2 bases from J, with 9 bases in between. The CDR3 has 13 amino acids. Germline loops: CDR1 SGHTA, CDR2 FQGNSA.

This clone was picked up a small number of times. The chain uses TRBV9 and TRBJ1-5, with 8 bases identical to TRBD1. Germline values: CDR1 SGDLS, CDR2 YYNGEE. This CDR3 is built from 14 residues. Trimming took 3 bases from V and 5 from J; bases not matched to a gene: 4. CDR3 coding DNA: TGTGCCAGCAGCGGGACAGGGAATGATCAGCCCCAGCATTTT. Protein: CASSGTGNDQPQHF.

In its sample, this clone was seen a few times. The rearrangement uses TRBV11-3 and TRBJ2-1; 8 positions match TRBD2. This CDR3 spans 14 amino acids. The J segment lost 6 bases and the V segment lost 6 bases, leaving 7 bases of the junction unmatched. Per germline, CDR1 SGHNT and CDR2 YENEEA. In nucleotides, the CDR3 is TGTGCCAGCAGGTCGGGGGGGCCGGGCAATGAGCAGTTCTTC. As protein: CASRSGGPGNEQFF. The whole variable domain, remainder taken from reference TRBV11-3 and TRBJ2-1, is EAGVVQSPRYKIIEKKQPVAFWCNPISGHNTLYWYLQNLGQGPELLIRYENEEAVDDSQLPKDRFSAERLKGVDSTLKIQPAELGDSAVYLCASRSGGPGNEQFFGPGTRLTVL.

By frequency in the sample, this clone is medium-sized. The chain joins TRBV6-8 to TRBJ1-2, with D maybe TRBD1 (6 bases). Germline CDR1 and CDR2: MNHGY and SAAAGT. Trimming left V 2 bases short and J 6 bases short, with 7 bases between. CDR3 size: 12 residues. The DNA of the CDR3 is TGTGCCAGCAGTTACCAGGGGAATGGCTACACCTTC. This codes for CASSYQGNGYTF.

This clone was seen a few times. The rearrangement uses TRBV5-1 and TRBJ1-1; D is uncertain. This CDR3 has 14 amino acids. The germline V gene encodes CDR1 SGHRS and CDR2 YFSETQ. Trimming shortened V by 0 bases and J by 5 bases, and 11 bases separated the two germline ends. CDR3 bases: TGCGCCAGCAGCTTGGGGGCTCCGAGGACTGAAGCTTTCTTT. This encodes CASSLGAPRTEAFF. Full variable domain (remainder filled in from reference TRBV5-1 and TRBJ1-1): KAGVTQTPRYLIKTRGQQVTLSCSPISGHRSVSWYQQTPGQGLQFLFEYFSETQRNKGNFPGRFSGRQFSNSRSEMNVSTLELGDSALYLCASSLGAPRTEAFFGQGTRLTVV.

This clone was found a few times. The V call is TRBV5-1, the J call TRBJ2-1, with a weak D call TRBD2 (6 bases). This CDR3 is built from 16 residues. V lost 4 bases, J lost 9 bases, and 23 bases lay in between. The V gene's germline CDR1 is SGHRS and CDR2 YFSETQ. As DNA, the CDR3 is TGCGCCAGCAGCAGGCCTGGGACTGCCGCTGAGGGTGAGCAGTTCTTC. This sequence encodes CASSRPGTAAEGEQFF.

The rearrangement uses TRBV9 and TRBJ1-5; 8 bases align to TRBD1. J lost 6 bases, V lost 3 bases, and 8 bases had no gene match. The CDR3 is made up of 15 amino acids. The germline gives CDR1 SGDLS, CDR2 YYNGEE. The CDR3 loop is CASSGSDRVGQPQHF. The CDR3 DNA is TGTGCCAGCAGCGGATCGGACAGGGTGGGTCAGCCCCAGCATTTT.